This is a list of T cell receptor beta chains from one sample in a study of T cell responses to AZD1222 COVID-19 vaccine. TCRdb keeps only in-frame clones here, not all; method: immunoSEQ multiplex PCR. The table includes around 130,000 clones, nearly 95% detected once. The sequenced sample was peripheral blood, obtained on day 0 of AZD1222 vaccination. Receptors were obtained from an adult in good health. Each CDR3 is given with its conserved first and last residue. D genes are given only for firm matches. Clone size appears in some rows only: once, few, many, or a class for an expanded clone.

TRBV5-5,TRBJ2-7,-,-,TGTGCCAGCAGCTTAGTAAAGGGCTACGAGCAGTACTTC,CASSLVKGYEQYF
TRBV6-5,TRBJ1-5,TRBD1,-,TGTGCCAGCAGCCCGGGACAGATCAATCAGCCCCAGCATTTT,CASSPGQINQPQHF
TRBV3-1/TRBV3-2,TRBJ1-5,-,-,TGTGCCAGCAGCGAAGCGTCTTCGCGGTGGGATCCCCAGCCCCAGCATTTT,CASSEASSRWDPQPQHF
TRBV5-1,TRBJ1-1,TRBD1,-,TGCGCCAGCAGCTTGGGTGACAGGGGATCTGAAGCTTTCTTT,CASSLGDRGSEAFF
TRBV18,TRBJ2-1,-,-,TGTGCCAGCTCACCGTATGGGTACAATGAGCAGTTCTTC,CASSPYGYNEQFF
TRBV28,TRBJ1-1,-,-,TGTGCCAGCAGTCTGACACGAGTGAACACTGAAGCTTTCTTT,CASSLTRVNTEAFF
TRBV11-3,TRBJ2-2,-,-,TGTGCCAGCAGCTTAGAACCCTCAGATTACACCGGGGAGCTGTTTTTT,CASSLEPSDYTGELFF
TRBV2,TRBJ1-2,TRBD1,-,TGTGCCAGCAGTGATCCGGGACAGGGCGGAATTGGCTACACCTTC,CASSDPGQGGIGYTF
TRBV2,TRBJ1-5,TRBD1,-,TGTGCCAGCAGTGGCCTGAATTGGGACAGGGAGAGGGGTGGCAATCAGCCCCAGCATTTT,CASSGLNWDRERGGNQPQHF
TRBV5-1,TRBJ1-1,TRBD1,-,TGCGCCAGCAGCTTGGTTGGGACAGGGTCTGAAGCTTTCTTT,CASSLVGTGSEAFF
TRBV5-1,TRBJ2-2,TRBD1,-,TGCGCCAGCAGCTCCCGACAGGGGGCTTTCGGGGAGCTGTTTTTT,CASSSRQGAFGELFF
TRBV24-1,TRBJ2-3,TRBD2,-,TGTGCCACCAGTGGGGCGGGGGGGCCCGGAGATACGCAGTATTTT,CATSGAGGPGDTQYF
TRBV21-1,TRBJ2-2,-,-,TGTGCCAGCAGCAAAGAGACGGGAAACACCGGGGAGCTGTTTTTT,CASSKETGNTGELFF
TRBV5-1,TRBJ2-7,-,-,TGCGCCAGCAGCTTGTTGGGGGGGCTGGAATCCTACGAGCAGTACTTC,CASSLLGGLESYEQYF
TRBV10-2,TRBJ1-4,-,-,TGCGCCAGCAGTGAAGGGACATCTGCAACTAATGAAAAACTGTTTTTT,CASSEGTSATNEKLFF
TRBV30,TRBJ1-4,-,-,TGTGCCTGGAGTACGGAAACAGGTCTGGGAAAACTGTTTTTT,CAWSTETGLGKLFF
TRBV18,TRBJ1-4,TRBD1,-,TGTGCCAGCTCACAAACGACGGGACAGGGTATCTTCGGGAATGAAAAACTGTTTTTT,CASSQTTGQGIFGNEKLFF
TRBV5-8,TRBJ2-2,TRBD1,-,TGTGCCAGCAGCCCGGACAGGGCCACCGGGGAGCTGTTTTTT,CASSPDRATGELFF
TRBV10-3,TRBJ1-1,-,-,TGTGCCATCAGCGGACAGCTTGTGAACACTGAAGCTTTCTTT,CAISGQLVNTEAFF
TRBV7-6,TRBJ1-1,-,-,TGTGCCAGCAGTCCCCGCGGAGGGTTCAACACTGAAGCTTTCTTT,CASSPRGGFNTEAFF
TRBV7-2,TRBJ1-1,TRBD1,-,TGTGCCAGCAGCTTAGGGACAGGGACTTTATGGGATGAAGCTTTCTTT,CASSLGTGTLWDEAFF
TRBV6-1,TRBJ1-2,-,-,TGTGCCAGCAGTGAGTTAGGGTACAGTAACTATGGCTACACCTTC,CASSELGYSNYGYTF
TRBV11-2,TRBJ1-2,-,once,TGTGCCAGCGCTTTGCAACCGGGGGGCGGCTACACCTTC,CASALQPGGGYTF
TRBV18,TRBJ1-1,-,-,TGTGCCAGCACCCGAGGGGGGAACACTGAAGCTTTCTTT,CASTRGGNTEAFF
TRBV5-1,TRBJ1-1,-,-,TGCGCCAGCAGCTTGGGGGGCAGTGTGACGAACACTGAAGCTTTCTTT,CASSLGGSVTNTEAFF
TRBV18,TRBJ1-4,-,-,TGTGCCAGCTCACCGGGTACTAATGAAAAACTGTTTTTT,CASSPGTNEKLFF
TRBV5-5,TRBJ1-2,-,few,TGTGCCAGCAGCCCCCTTCCTAGGGGAGGGCCCAATGGCTACACCTTC,CASSPLPRGGPNGYTF
TRBV25-1,TRBJ2-1,TRBD1,-,TGTGCCAGCAGCTTCCGGGACAGGGGCCGAGGCGATGAGCAGTTCTTC,CASSFRDRGRGDEQFF
TRBV4-1,TRBJ2-3,TRBD1,-,TGCGCCAGCAGCCAATACCAGGGGGCAGGGGATACGCAGTATTTT,CASSQYQGAGDTQYF
TRBV19,TRBJ1-5,-,-,TGTGCCAGTAGTATAAACAGAATCGATAGCAATCAGCCCCAGCATTTT,CASSINRIDSNQPQHF
TRBV6-2/TRBV6-3,TRBJ2-7,TRBD1,-,TGTGCCAGCAGCCGCCTTGGGACAGGGGTTACCTACGAGCAGTACTTC,CASSRLGTGVTYEQYF
TRBV2,TRBJ1-2,-,once,TGTGCCTGGACCGAGGGCCGGGGCTACACCTTC,CAWTEGRGYTF
TRBV9,TRBJ2-7,TRBD1,-,TGTGCCAGCAGCGCGTGGGACAGGGGCCACGAGCAGTACTTC,CASSAWDRGHEQYF
TRBV5-4,TRBJ2-7,-,-,TGTGCCAGCAGCCCGGAGGAGGGGGCTGTGTACTTC,CASSPEEGAVYF
TRBV18,TRBJ2-7,TRBD1,few,TGTGCCAGCTCACCACTAGGGGGACAGGGATACTACGAGCAGTACTTC,CASSPLGGQGYYEQYF
TRBV29-1,TRBJ1-2,-,-,TGCAGCGTTGGAGGTATAGCTAACTATGGCTACACCTTC,CSVGGIANYGYTF
TRBV19,TRBJ2-6,-,-,TGTGCCAGTAGTTCTTTACAGGCCTCTGGGGCCAACGTCCTGACTTTC,CASSSLQASGANVLTF
TRBV7-2,TRBJ1-4,-,-,TGTGCCAGCAGCTTCGGGCGAAATGAAAAACTGTTTTTT,CASSFGRNEKLFF
TRBV2,TRBJ2-7,-,-,TGTGCCAGCGGCGGGACAAATTCCTACGAGCAGTACTTC,CASGGTNSYEQYF
TRBV7-9,TRBJ2-7,-,-,TGTGCCAGCAGCCCGACAGGAAAGTACGAGCAGTACTTC,CASSPTGKYEQYF
TRBV7-8,TRBJ1-5,-,-,TGTGCCAGCACCCAAACCGGGGGGAGCAATCAGCCCCAGCATTTT,CASTQTGGSNQPQHF
TRBV19,TRBJ1-1,-,once,TGTGCCAGTATTTCCAGGGGAGGGGACACTGAAGCTTTCTTT,CASISRGGDTEAFF
TRBV6-5,TRBJ1-3,-,-,TGTGCCAGCAGTACGGGACGGCTAGGGGGGAACACCATATATTTT,CASSTGRLGGNTIYF
TRBV6-1,TRBJ1-2,TRBD1,many,TGTGCCAGCAGTGAGGACAGGGGAAGTAACTATGGCTACACCTTC,CASSEDRGSNYGYTF